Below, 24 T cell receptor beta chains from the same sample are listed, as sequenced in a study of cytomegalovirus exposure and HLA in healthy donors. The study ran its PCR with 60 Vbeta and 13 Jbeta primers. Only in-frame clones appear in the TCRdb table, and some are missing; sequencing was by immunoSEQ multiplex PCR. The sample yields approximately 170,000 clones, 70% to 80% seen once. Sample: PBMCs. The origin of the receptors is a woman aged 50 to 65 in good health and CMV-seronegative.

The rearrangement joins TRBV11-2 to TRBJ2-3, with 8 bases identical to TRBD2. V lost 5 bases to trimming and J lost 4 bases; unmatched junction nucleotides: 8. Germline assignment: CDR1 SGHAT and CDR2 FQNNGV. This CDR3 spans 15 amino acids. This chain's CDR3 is CASSLRGGSSDTQYF. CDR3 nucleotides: TGTGCCAGCAGCCTCCGCGGGGGGTCCTCAGATACGCAGTATTTT.

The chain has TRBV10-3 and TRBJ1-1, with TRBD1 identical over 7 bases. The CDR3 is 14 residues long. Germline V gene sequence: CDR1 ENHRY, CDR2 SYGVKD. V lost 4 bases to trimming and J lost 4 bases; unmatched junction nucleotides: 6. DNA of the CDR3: TGTGCCATCAGTGGGGACAGTGGGATCACTGAAGCTTTCTTT. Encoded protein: CAISGDSGITEAFF.

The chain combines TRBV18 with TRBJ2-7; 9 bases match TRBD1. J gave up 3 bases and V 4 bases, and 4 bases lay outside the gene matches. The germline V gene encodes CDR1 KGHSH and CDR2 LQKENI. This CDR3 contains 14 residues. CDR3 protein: CASSRGTGNYEQYF. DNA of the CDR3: TGTGCCAGCTCACGCGGGACAGGGAACTACGAGCAGTACTTC.

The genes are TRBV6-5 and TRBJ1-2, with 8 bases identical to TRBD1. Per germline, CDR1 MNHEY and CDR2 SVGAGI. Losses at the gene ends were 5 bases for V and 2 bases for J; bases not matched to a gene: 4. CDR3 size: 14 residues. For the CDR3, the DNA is TGTGCCAGCAGTCCGGGACAGGCCAACTATGGCTACACCTTC. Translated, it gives CASSPGQANYGYTF.

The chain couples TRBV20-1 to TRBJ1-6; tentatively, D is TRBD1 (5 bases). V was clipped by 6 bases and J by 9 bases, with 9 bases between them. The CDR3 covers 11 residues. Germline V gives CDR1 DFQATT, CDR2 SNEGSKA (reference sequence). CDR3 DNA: TGCAGTGCCGGGGGGGTTTCACCCCTCCACTTT. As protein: CSAGGVSPLHF.

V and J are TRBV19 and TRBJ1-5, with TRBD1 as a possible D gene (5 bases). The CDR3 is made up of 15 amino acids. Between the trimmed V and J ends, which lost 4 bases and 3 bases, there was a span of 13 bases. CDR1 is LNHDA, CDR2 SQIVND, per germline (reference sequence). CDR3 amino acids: CASSSFPGVNQPQHF. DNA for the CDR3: TGTGCCAGTAGTAGTTTCCCGGGGGTCAATCAGCCCCAGCATTTT.

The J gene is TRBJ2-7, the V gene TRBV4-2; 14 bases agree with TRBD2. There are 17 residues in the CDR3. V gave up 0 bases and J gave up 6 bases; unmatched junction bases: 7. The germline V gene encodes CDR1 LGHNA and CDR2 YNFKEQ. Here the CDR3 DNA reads TGTGCCAGCAGCCAAGAAAGCGTCGGGACTAGCGGGAGCGAGCAGTACTTC. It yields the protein CASSQESVGTSGSEQYF.

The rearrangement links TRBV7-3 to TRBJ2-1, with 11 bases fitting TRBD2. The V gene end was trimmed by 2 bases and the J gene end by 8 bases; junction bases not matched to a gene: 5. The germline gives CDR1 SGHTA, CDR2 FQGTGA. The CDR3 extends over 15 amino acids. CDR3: CASSLSTSGIHEQFF. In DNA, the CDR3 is TGTGCCAGCAGCTTATCGACTAGCGGGATACATGAGCAGTTCTTC.

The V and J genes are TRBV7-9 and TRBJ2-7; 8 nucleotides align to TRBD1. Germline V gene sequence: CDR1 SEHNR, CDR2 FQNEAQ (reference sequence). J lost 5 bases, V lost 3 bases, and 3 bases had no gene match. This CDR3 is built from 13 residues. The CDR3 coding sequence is TGTGCCAGCAGCTTTCAGGGGGCCAACGAGCAGTACTTC. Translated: CASSFQGANEQYF.

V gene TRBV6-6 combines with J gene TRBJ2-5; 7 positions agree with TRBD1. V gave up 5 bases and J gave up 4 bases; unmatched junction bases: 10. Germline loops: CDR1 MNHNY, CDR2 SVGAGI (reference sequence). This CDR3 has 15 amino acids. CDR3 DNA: TGTGCCAGCAGTAGGGGGCCTGATACGGGAGAGACCCAGTACTTC. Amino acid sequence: CASSRGPDTGETQYF.

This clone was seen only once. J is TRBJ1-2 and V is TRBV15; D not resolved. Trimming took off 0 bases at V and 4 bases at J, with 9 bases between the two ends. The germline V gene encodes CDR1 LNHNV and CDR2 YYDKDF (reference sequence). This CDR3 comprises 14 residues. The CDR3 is CATSRDNGRYGYTF. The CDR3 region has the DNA TGTGCCACCAGCAGAGATAATGGCCGCTATGGCTACACCTTC.

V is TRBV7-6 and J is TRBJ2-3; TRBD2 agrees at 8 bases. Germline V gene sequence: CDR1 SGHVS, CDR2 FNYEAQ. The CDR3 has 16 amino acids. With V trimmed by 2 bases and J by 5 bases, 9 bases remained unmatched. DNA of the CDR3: TGTGCCAGCAGCTTATTTAGTCCGGGAGGGGGAGATACGCAGTATTTT. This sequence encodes CASSLFSPGGGDTQYF. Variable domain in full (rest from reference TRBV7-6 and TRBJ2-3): GAGVSQSPRYKVTKRGQDVALRCDPISGHVSLYWYRQALGQGPEFLTYFNYEAQQDKSGLPNDRFSAERPEGSISTLTIQRTEQRDSAMYRCASSLFSPGGGDTQYFGPGTRLTVL.

The CDR3 sequence is CASSLGGQGNYGYTF. In DNA form, the CDR3 reads TGTGCCAGCAGCTTGGGGGGACAGGGCAACTATGGCTACACCTTC. The chain carries TRBV7-2 and TRBJ1-2; 9 nucleotides agree with TRBD1. V trimming: 3 bases; J trimming: 2 bases; junction bases outside the gene matches: 4. Per the germline V gene, CDR1 is SGHTA and CDR2 is FQGNSA. The length of the CDR3 is 15 residues.

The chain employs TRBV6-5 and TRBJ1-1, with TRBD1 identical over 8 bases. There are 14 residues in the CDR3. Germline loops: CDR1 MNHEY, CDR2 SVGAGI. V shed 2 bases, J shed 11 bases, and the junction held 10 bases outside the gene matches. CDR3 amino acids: CASSYATGVAGAFF. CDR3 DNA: TGTGCCAGCAGTTACGCGACAGGGGTCGCCGGGGCTTTCTTT.

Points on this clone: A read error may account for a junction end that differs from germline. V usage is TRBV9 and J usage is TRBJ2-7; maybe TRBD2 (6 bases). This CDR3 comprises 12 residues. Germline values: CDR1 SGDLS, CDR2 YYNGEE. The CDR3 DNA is TGTGCCAGCAGCGGACCGGGAGTCGAGCAGTGCTTC. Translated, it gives CASSGPGVEQCF.

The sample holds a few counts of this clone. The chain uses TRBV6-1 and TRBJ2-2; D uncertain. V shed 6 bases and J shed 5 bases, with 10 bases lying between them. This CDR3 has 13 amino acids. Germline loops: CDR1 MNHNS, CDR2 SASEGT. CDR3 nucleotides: TGTGCCAGCAGCGACGCGGAGACCGGGGAGCTGTTTTTT. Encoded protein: CASSDAETGELFF.

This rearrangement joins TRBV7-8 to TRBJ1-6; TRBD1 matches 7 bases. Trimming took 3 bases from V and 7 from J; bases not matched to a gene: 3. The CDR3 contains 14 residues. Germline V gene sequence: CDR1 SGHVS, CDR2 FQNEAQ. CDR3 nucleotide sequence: TGTGCCAGCAGCTTGGCAGGGGGGAATTCACCCCTCCACTTT. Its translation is CASSLAGGNSPLHF.

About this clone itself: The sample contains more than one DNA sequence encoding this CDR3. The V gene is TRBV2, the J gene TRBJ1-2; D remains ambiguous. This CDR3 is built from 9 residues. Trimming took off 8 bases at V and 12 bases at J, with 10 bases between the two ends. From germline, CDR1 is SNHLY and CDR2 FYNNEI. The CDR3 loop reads CASFSPHTF. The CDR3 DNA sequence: TGTGCCAGCTTTAGCCCCCACACCTTC.

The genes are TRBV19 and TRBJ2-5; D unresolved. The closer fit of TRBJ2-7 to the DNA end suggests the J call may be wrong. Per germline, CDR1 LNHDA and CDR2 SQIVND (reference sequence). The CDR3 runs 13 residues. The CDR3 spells CASSTTPSYEQYF. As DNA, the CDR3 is TGTGCCAGTTCCACGACTCCTTCCTACGAGCAGTACTTC.

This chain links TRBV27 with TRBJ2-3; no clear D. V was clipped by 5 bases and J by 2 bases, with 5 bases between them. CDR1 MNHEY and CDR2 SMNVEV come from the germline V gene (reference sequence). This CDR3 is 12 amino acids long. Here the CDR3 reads CASSTITDTQYF. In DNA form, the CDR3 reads TGTGCCAGCAGTACTATCACAGATACGCAGTATTTT.

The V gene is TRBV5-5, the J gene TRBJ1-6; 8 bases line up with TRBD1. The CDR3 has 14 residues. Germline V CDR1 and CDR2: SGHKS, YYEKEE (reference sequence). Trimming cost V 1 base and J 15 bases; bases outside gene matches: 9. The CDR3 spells CASSLLQGVEVLHF. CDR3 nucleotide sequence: TGTGCCAGCAGCTTGCTACAGGGGGTGGAGGTCCTCCACTTT.

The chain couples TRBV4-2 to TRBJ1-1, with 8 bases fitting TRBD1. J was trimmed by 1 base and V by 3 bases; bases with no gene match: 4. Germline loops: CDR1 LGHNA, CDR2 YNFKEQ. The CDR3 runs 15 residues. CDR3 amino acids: CASSHAGTGNTEAFF. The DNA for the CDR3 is TGTGCCAGCAGCCACGCCGGGACAGGGAACACTGAAGCTTTCTTT.

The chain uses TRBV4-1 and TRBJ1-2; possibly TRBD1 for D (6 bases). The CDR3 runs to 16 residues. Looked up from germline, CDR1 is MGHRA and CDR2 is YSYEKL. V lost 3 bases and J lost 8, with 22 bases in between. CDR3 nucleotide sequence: TGCGCCAGCAGCCACCCTGCCATCACAGGGCCGCGGGGCTACACCTTC. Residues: CASSHPAITGPRGYTF.

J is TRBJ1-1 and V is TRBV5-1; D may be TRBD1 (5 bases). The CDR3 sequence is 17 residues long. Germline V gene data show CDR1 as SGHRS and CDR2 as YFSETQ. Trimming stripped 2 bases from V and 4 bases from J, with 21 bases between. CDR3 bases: TGCGCCAGCAGCTTTGGAGGGGCAACCGGGTTTTCCACTGAAGCTTTCTTT. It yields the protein CASSFGGATGFSTEAFF.